This T cell receptor beta chain was retrieved from a study of cytomegalovirus exposure and HLA in healthy donors. General study results and limits: It was reported that TCR beta sequences correctly inferred the HLA-A and HLA-B alleles for most subjects. Specificity of a few CMV-associated chains for CMV antigens was verified in vitro.

Primers included in the PCR were 60 Vbeta and 13 Jbeta primers. Here immunoSEQ multiplex PCR was the method, and the copy in TCRdb shows in-frame clones only, minus some. The data contain over 60,000 clones, approximately 77% of them singletons. This clone has only a few counts. No antigen is known for it. The CDR3 spans 15 residues. The sequenced material came from PBMCs. The rearrangement links TRBV21-1 to TRBJ1-1; the table's D call of TRBD1 was not tested on the DNA. TRBV21-1 is listed as a pseudogene. The TCR originated in a young woman in good health and CMV-seropositive. CDR3 in amino acids: CASSKRVGGNTEAFF. The CDR3 DNA sequence: TGTGCCAGCAGCAAAAGGGTAGGGGGGAACACTGAAGCTTTCTTT.